This entry is about one T cell receptor (beta chain). Its antigen is currently unknown. CDR1 and CDR2 from the germline V gene are SGHNT and YYREEE (reference sequence). With V trimmed by 3 bases and J by 6 bases, 5 bases remained unmatched. CDR3 length: 14 amino acids. The sample originates from a study of chemoradiotherapy in HPV16-positive cancers. The method was immunoSEQ multiplex PCR; TCRdb's version includes in-frame clones alone and lacks a portion of them. The table has some 30,000 clones, around 86% seen once; the top ten hold 2.1%. General observations from the study: Only a couple of HPV16-positive patients supplied the functional HPV-specificity definition. Non-HPV-specific T cells did not expand in tumors during treatment, whereas candidate HPV-specific clones and E7-related motifs did.

The input for sequencing was blood, taken from a patient who underwent chemoradiotherapy. The chain uses TRBV5-4 and TRBJ2-3; 9 positions agree with TRBD2. The source of this sequence is a human donor with HPV-associated anogenital cancer. CDR3 DNA: TGTGCCAGCAGCTCAAGCGGGGGGCTGGATACGCAGTATTTT. Protein product: CASSSSGGLDTQYF.